This TCR beta chain came from a study of blood T cell repertoires in COVID-19. Overall study context: COVID-19 samples collected from the United States, Italy and Spain covered acute and convalescent phases. PBMCs, B-cell-depleted T cells, or T cells were the source of the cDNA or gDNA that made up the material.

Trimming at V came to 5 bases and at J to 6 bases, leaving 5 bases not matched to a gene. The CDR3 is made up of 13 amino acids. Germline CDR1 reads LNHDA; CDR2 reads SQIVND (reference sequence). Per the original data handling: Reference gene primer amplification in the assay estimated nucleated cell counts. Generated by immunoSEQ multiplex PCR, the TCRdb table keeps only in-frame clones and is missing some. V, J and clone size reflect that table, while D and trimming were determined from the DNA. The sample shows 230,000 or so clones, around 80% of them seen only once. This sequence originates from a man aged 35 to 55 who had recovered from COVID-19. Sequences were obtained from peripheral blood. The chain recombines TRBV19 with TRBJ2-3; TRBD2 matches 7 bases. In DNA form, the CDR3 reads TGTGCCAGTAGTGAGACTAGCCGCGATACGCAGTATTTT. Its translation: CASSETSRDTQYF.